This T cell receptor (beta chain) was sequenced in a study of T cell responses to AZD1222 COVID-19 vaccine. Profiling relied on immunoSEQ multiplex PCR, and the TCRdb table lists in-frame clones only, not all of them. This sample yields roughly 150,000 clones, of which 80% to 90% are seen a single time; 7.5% to 8.5% belongs to the top ten. Germline loops: CDR1 MNHEY, CDR2 SMNVEV (reference sequence). The CDR3 covers 13 residues. The V and J ends lost 7 bases and 10 bases, in that order; junction bases with no gene match: 9. This clone occurred once. Its antigen is still unknown. Overall study findings and caveats: Nearly half of spike-specific TCRs reportedly target unmutated variant regions. Sampled repertoires all dated from after the peak T cell response.

The chain has TRBV27 and TRBJ2-1, with 8 positions matching TRBD2. This TCR was sampled from an adult in good health. The source material was peripheral blood, sampled on day 0 of AZD1222 vaccination. The CDR3, as DNA: TGTGCCAGCACCCTCAGCGGGGGTTTGGAGCAGTTCTTC. This gives the protein CASTLSGGLEQFF.